A single sample is the source of the 22 T cell receptor beta chains below, sequenced in a study of vaccination effects on CD4 cells after COVID-19. Here immunoSEQ multiplex PCR was the method, and the copy in TCRdb shows in-frame clones only, minus some. The sample has roughly 75,000 clones, about 65% seen once. For these TCRs, the target antigens are not known. With the ViraFEST assay, the study expanded antigen-specific CD4+ T cells using viral peptide pools, then sequenced them. On roughly day 10 of culture, CD4+ T cells were separated out. Among the vaccine recipients, none had a prior SARS-CoV-2 infection, and nucleocapsid antibodies were negative. The source was CD4+ T cells from PBMCs cultured with HCoV-OC43 spike peptides, collected before COVID-19 vaccination. Sample subset: HCoV-OC43 spike overlapping peptide pool stimulation. The receptors originated from a human donor who received a COVID-19 vaccine.

This chain links TRBV7-9 with TRBJ2-5; TRBD2 aligns across 12 bases. The junction had 1 base not matched to a gene; V was cut back by 1 base and J by 4 bases. CDR3 length: 15 residues. Germline V CDR1 and CDR2: SEHNR, FQNEAQ (reference sequence). CDR3 sequence (DNA): TGTGCCAGCAGCTTAGGACTAGCGGGGGTAGAGACCCAGTACTTC. Encoded protein: CASSLGLAGVETQYF.

This chain joins TRBV30 and TRBJ2-6; D is undetermined. This CDR3 region has 17 residues. Germline V gene sequence: CDR1 GTSNPN, CDR2 SVGIG (reference sequence). V lost 3 bases and J lost 0, with 15 bases in between. The CDR3, as DNA: TGTGCCTGGAGATTATCCAGGACGAGCTCTGGGGCCAACGTCCTGACTTTC. It is translated as CAWRLSRTSSGANVLTF.

The sample holds one count of this clone. This chain joins TRBV2 and TRBJ2-7; 7 nucleotides agree with TRBD2. This CDR3 has 14 amino acids. Germline values: CDR1 SNHLY, CDR2 FYNNEI. The ends lost 6 bases at V and 3 bases at J; junction bases unmatched: 8. The CDR3 DNA follows: TGTGCCAGCAGGGGCCGACTAGCCGGCTACGAGCAGTACGTC. It encodes CASRGRLAGYEQYV.

The chain joins TRBV2 to TRBJ2-7; 7 bases line up with TRBD1. Losses at the gene ends were 8 bases for V and 4 bases for J; bases not matched to a gene: 11. Germline-derived CDR1 and CDR2 are SNHLY and FYNNEI. The CDR3 totals 14 residues. CDR3 protein: CASRPSQGFYEQYV. For the CDR3, the DNA is TGTGCCAGCCGCCCCTCACAGGGGTTTTACGAGCAGTACGTC.

CDR3 region: CASTRGAGSFYTDTQYF. CDR3 DNA sequence: TGTGCCAGCACCCGGGGAGCGGGGTCTTTCTACACAGATACGCAGTATTTT. This chain links TRBV9 with TRBJ2-3; 7 bases are a match to TRBD2. CDR3 size: 17 residues. Germline CDR1 reads SGDLS; CDR2 reads YYNGEE. The V segment lost 6 bases and the J segment 2 bases; nucleotides outside the gene matches: 15.

The CDR3 region is CASSVDLGAYGYTF. Written as DNA, the CDR3 is TGTGCCAGCAGCGTAGATTTGGGGGCGTATGGCTACACCTTC. The V and J genes are TRBV9 and TRBJ1-2; TRBD1 might be the D (6 bases). This CDR3 is built from 14 residues. The V gene lost 0 bases and the J gene lost 5 bases, with 11 bases spanning the gap. CDR1 is SGDLS and CDR2 is YYNGEE in the germline V gene.

The chain links TRBV24-1 to TRBJ2-1; D is perhaps TRBD1 or TRBD2 (7 bases each). V lost 4 bases and J lost 14, with 20 bases in between. In germline, CDR1 is KGHDR, CDR2 SFDVKD. CDR3 size: 14 residues. This CDR3 is CATSDSLSRGGEFF. The CDR3 DNA reads as TGTGCCACCAGTGACAGCCTCTCCAGGGGGGGAGAGTTCTTC.

J is TRBJ1-1 and V is TRBV29-1, with D perhaps TRBD1 (5 bases). CDR1 is SQVTM, CDR2 ANQGSEA, per germline. Trimming removed 6 bases from V and 4 bases from J, with 24 bases in between. This CDR3 spans 16 amino acids. DNA for the CDR3: TGCAGCGTCCCCCTTGGGGCAGGCCGGGGAAGCACTGAAGCTTTCTTT. Its protein is CSVPLGAGRGSTEAFF.

The table lists this clone with a few counts. The chain couples TRBV11-1 to TRBJ2-2, with no clear D. The CDR3 sequence is 12 residues long. Trimming left V 6 bases short and J 8 bases short, with 10 bases between. CDR1 and CDR2 (germline): SGHAT, FQDESV (reference sequence). CDR3 sequence reads: CASRFTWGELFF. As DNA, the CDR3 is TGTGCCAGCAGATTTACATGGGGGGAGCTGTTTTTT.

V is TRBV30 and J is TRBJ1-2, with D unclear. V was pared by 5 bases and J by 0 bases, with 7 bases between. The CDR3 covers 12 residues. Germline values: CDR1 GTSNPN, CDR2 SVGIG (reference sequence). CDR3 residues: CAWGRSNYGYTF. CDR3 DNA sequence: TGTGCCTGGGGGAGATCTAACTATGGCTACACCTTC.

The DNA of the CDR3 is TGCGCCAGCAGTGGGCCAGTAGGACAGGGATCAGGAGGTCAGCCCCAGCATTTT. It encodes CASSGPVGQGSGGQPQHF. The chain combines TRBV10-1 with TRBJ1-5; 8 bases fit TRBD1. V lost 4 bases to trimming and J lost 6 bases; unmatched junction nucleotides: 17. Per germline, CDR1 WNHNN and CDR2 SYGVQD (reference sequence). The CDR3 loop spans 18 amino acids.

The V call is TRBV3-1 (or the pseudogene TRBV3-2), the J call TRBJ1-3; 10 bases agree with TRBD1. Trimming cost V 1 base and J 3 bases; bases outside gene matches: 9. CDR1 and CDR2 from the germline V gene are LGHDT and YNNKEL (reference sequence). CDR3 length: 18 residues. As DNA, the CDR3 is TGTGCCAGCAGCCAAGGACAGGGGGCGCTGGTATTTGGAAACACCATATATTTT. Translated: CASSQGQGALVFGNTIYF.

This clone has just a few counts. The chain carries TRBV9 and TRBJ2-2; 13 bases agree with TRBD2. The ends lost 4 bases at V and 2 bases at J; junction bases unmatched: 5. CDR1 is SGDLS and CDR2 is YYNGEE in the germline V gene. The CDR3 totals 17 residues. Written as DNA, the CDR3 is TGTGCCAGCAGCCAGACTAGCGGGGGGACAAACACCGGGGAGCTGTTTTTT. Its protein is CASSQTSGGTNTGELFF.

The V gene is TRBV2, the J gene TRBJ1-1, with 7 bases aligning to TRBD1. Germline V CDR1 and CDR2: SNHLY, FYNNEI. V lost 7 bases, J lost 3 bases, and 5 bases stayed unmatched. The length of the CDR3 is 13 residues. DNA for the CDR3: TGTGCCAGCACCACCGACAGGGACACTGAAGCTTTCTTT. This codes for CASTTDRDTEAFF.

The chain is built from TRBV19 and TRBJ1-6; tentatively, D is TRBD1 (6 bases). V was shortened by 3 bases and J by 9 bases, with 18 bases between the two germline ends. The CDR3 length is 16 residues. CDR1 LNHDA and CDR2 SQIVND come from the germline V gene (reference sequence). The CDR3 reads CASSIDAGVSGSPLHF. CDR3 nucleotides: TGTGCCAGTAGTATCGACGCAGGGGTTTCAGGTTCACCCCTCCACTTT.

J is TRBJ1-2 and V is TRBV6-2 or TRBV6-3; unclear D gene. The ends were cut back, 4 bases at V and 4 bases at J, with 13 bases in the middle. CDR1 MNHEY and CDR2 SVGEGT come from the germline V gene. The CDR3 totals 14 residues. For the CDR3, the DNA is TGTGCCAGCAGTTCCCGACGGATTCCCTATGGCTACACCTTC. Translating it yields CASSSRRIPYGYTF.

V is TRBV7-2 and J is TRBJ2-1; D perhaps matches TRBD2 (5 bases). Germline V gene lookup returns CDR1 SGHTA and CDR2 FQGNSA. V shed 3 bases and J shed 8 bases, with 20 bases lying between them. The CDR3 consists of 16 residues. The CDR3 spells CASSFSLAGGVDEQFF. The CDR3 DNA reads TGTGCCAGCAGCTTTTCCCTAGCAGGAGGCGTGGATGAGCAGTTCTTC. The whole variable domain, remainder taken from reference TRBV7-2 and TRBJ2-1, is GAGVSQSPSNKVTEKGKDVELRCDPISGHTALYWYRQSLGQGLEFLIYFQGNSAPDKSGLPSDRFSAERTGGSVSTLTIQRTQQEDSAVYLCASSFSLAGGVDEQFFGPGTRLTVL.

This clone was seen once. The CDR3 protein is CASSLYTATNTEAFF. CDR3 nucleotides: TGCGCCAGCAGCTTGTACACAGCTACGAACACTGAAGCTTTCTTT. The chain uses TRBV5-1 and TRBJ1-1; D is uncertain. The germline CDR1 and CDR2 sequences are SGHRS and YFSETQ. V lost 1 base, J lost 1 base, and 11 bases lay in between. The CDR3 runs 15 residues.

This clone rates as medium-sized. The rearrangement joins TRBV19 to TRBJ1-1; 7 nucleotides line up with TRBD1. Looked up from germline, CDR1 is LNHDA and CDR2 is SQIVND (reference sequence). Trimming removed 1 base from V and 0 bases from J; junction bases left unmatched: 2. CDR3 length equals 15 residues. The CDR3 DNA reads TGTGCCAGTAGTATAGTTGGGACAGTGAACACTGAAGCTTTCTTT. Amino acids: CASSIVGTVNTEAFF.

This clone turned up a few times. This chain links TRBV5-1 with TRBJ1-2; TRBD1 matches 8 bases. Trimming took 0 bases from V and 4 from J; bases not matched to a gene: 5. CDR1 and CDR2 (germline): SGHRS, YFSETQ. The CDR3 contains 15 residues. Here the CDR3 DNA reads TGCGCCAGCAGCTTGGCCAGGGGGCCTGGCTATGGCTACACCTTC. Translation gives CASSLARGPGYGYTF. Together with reference TRBV5-1 and TRBJ1-2, the CDR3 gives the full variable domain: KAGVTQTPRYLIKTRGQQVTLSCSPISGHRSVSWYQQTPGQGLQFLFEYFSETQRNKGNFPGRFSGRQFSNSRSEMNVSTLELGDSALYLCASSLARGPGYGYTFGSGTRLTVV.

J is TRBJ2-2 and V is TRBV10-3, with TRBD1 as a possible D gene (5 bases). The CDR3 covers 16 residues. Germline lookup yields CDR1 ENHRY and CDR2 SYGVKD. The V and J ends lost 1 base and 1 base respectively, with 10 bases between them. The CDR3 DNA reads TGTGCCATCAGTGAGTGGGGCAGTGAGAACACCGGGGAGCTGTTTTTT. Encoded protein: CAISEWGSENTGELFF.

The V call is TRBV18, the J call TRBJ2-1, with 7 bases fitting TRBD1. CDR1 KGHSH and CDR2 LQKENI come from the germline V gene. V shed 6 bases and J 4 bases; nucleotides not matched to a gene: 9. The CDR3 is 15 residues long. The CDR3 DNA follows: TGTGCCAGCTCCCAGGGACAGTCCAGATACAATGAGCAGTTCTTC. It yields the protein CASSQGQSRYNEQFF.